This TCR beta chain originates from a study of cytomegalovirus exposure and HLA in healthy donors. A word on this clone: Its antigen is currently unknown.

This PCR relied on a set of 60 Vbeta primers and 13 Jbeta primers. Only in-frame clones appear in the TCRdb table, and some are missing; sequencing was by immunoSEQ multiplex PCR. The data hold about 59,000 clones, with 80% observed a single time. Overall study findings and caveats: Three CMV-associated chains proved CMV antigen-specific in vitro.

Sample: PBMCs. The clonotype originates from a woman in her 40s in good health and CMV-seronegative.

CDR3 sequence reads: CASIGVPGYRETQYF. As DNA, the CDR3 is TGTGCCAGCATAGGGGTTCCTGGTTATCGAGAGACCCAGTACTTC. V usage is TRBV2 and J usage is TRBJ2-5; D is perhaps TRBD1 (5 bases). The CDR3 spans 15 residues. Germline V gene lookup returns CDR1 SNHLY and CDR2 FYNNEI. With 7 bases removed from V and 4 bases from J, the gap between germline ends came to 19 bases.